One sample yielded the 31 T cell receptor beta chains listed below, sequenced in a study of T cells expressing NK-cell markers. TCRdb re-called the 5' RACE reads, yielding one record per CDR3 amino acid sequence without DNA. This sample's table reports over 100,000 distinct CDR3 sequences. What was sequenced was blood T cells: a sorted CD56 or NKG2C T cell subset, CD4+ or CD8+ T cells, or bulk PBMC T cells (not recorded which). The source is a woman aged 18-69 years in good health.

The chain is built from TRBV12-3 or TRBV12-4 and TRBJ1-2; the TCRdb D gene call, TRBD1, has no DNA to confirm it. The CDR3 runs to 13 residues. The chain's CDR3 is CASSSRGGFGYTF.

V gene TRBV6-4 combines with J gene TRBJ2-3; TCRdb calls TRBD2, which cannot be checked without DNA. The CDR3 sequence is 15 residues long. Germline CDR1 reads MRHNA; CDR2 reads SNTAGT. CDR3 in amino acids: CASSELAESTDTQYF.

The V gene is TRBV7-6, the J gene TRBJ1-2. Germline CDR1 SGHVS, CDR2 FNYEAQ. The CDR3 spans 13 residues. The CDR3 spells CASSSAGLHGYTF.

J is TRBJ2-1 and V is TRBV9; TCRdb designates TRBD2, a call that cannot be tested without DNA. Germline CDR1 SGDLS, CDR2 YYNGEE. The CDR3 spans 16 residues. CDR3 sequence: CASSVGREGLWNEQFF.

The rearrangement joins TRBV10-3 to TRBJ2-1; TCRdb's assignment of TRBD1 cannot be checked, as there is no DNA. Germline loops: CDR1 ENHRY, CDR2 SYGVKD. This CDR3 is built from 17 residues. CDR3 amino acids: CAISSVKGQLKNNEQFF.

The CDR3 protein is CSAKGTAENIQYF. The rearrangement uses TRBV20-1 and TRBJ2-4. The CDR3 covers 13 residues. Germline-derived CDR1 and CDR2 are DFQATT and SNEGSKA (reference sequence).

The chain couples TRBV6-2 or TRBV6-3 to TRBJ1-1; with no DNA, the TCRdb D assignment of TRBD1 cannot be verified. This CDR3 spans 16 amino acids. In germline, CDR1 is MNHEY, CDR2 SVGEGT. The CDR3 is CASSYSREDPHTEAFF.

This chain links TRBV5-6 with TRBJ2-5; TCRdb returns TRBD2, unconfirmable since there is no DNA. From germline, CDR1 is SGHDT and CDR2 YYEEEE. This CDR3 has 14 amino acids. The CDR3 region is CASSARGGRETQYF.

The chain recombines TRBV7-3 with TRBJ2-5; TCRdb's assignment of TRBD1 cannot be checked, as there is no DNA. CDR1 is SGHTA, CDR2 FQGTGA, per germline. This CDR3 is built from 16 residues. This CDR3 is CASSLGRGGLRETQYF.

The chain employs TRBV29-1 and TRBJ1-5; TCRdb reports TRBD1, a call that lacks DNA to check it against. Germline CDR1 reads SQVTM; CDR2 reads ANQGSEA. The CDR3 is 15 amino acids. CDR3 amino acids: CSVSTGNWGNQPQHF.

The chain couples TRBV9 to TRBJ2-5. This CDR3 comprises 15 residues. Germline assignment: CDR1 SGDLS and CDR2 YYNGEE. Here the CDR3 reads CASSVASGVQETQYF.

The J gene is TRBJ2-7, the V gene TRBV19; TCRdb lists TRBD1, though no DNA is available to test this call. The CDR3 is 15 residues long. Germline V gene lookup returns CDR1 LNHDA and CDR2 SQIVND (reference sequence). The CDR3 sequence is CASSFGQESFYEQYF.

The CDR3 region is CSAREPTGAVTQYF. V usage is TRBV20-1 and J usage is TRBJ2-5; TCRdb reports TRBD1, a call that lacks DNA to check it against. In germline, CDR1 is DFQATT, CDR2 SNEGSKA (reference sequence). CDR3 length: 14 amino acids.

The rearrangement uses TRBV4-3 and TRBJ2-3; the TRBD1 assignment by TCRdb is unverifiable without DNA. The length of the CDR3 is 15 residues. Per germline, CDR1 LGHNA and CDR2 YSLEER. The CDR3 here is CASSQAGDDGDTQYF.

The gene calls are TRBV20-1 and TRBJ2-6; TCRdb returns TRBD1, unconfirmable since there is no DNA. There are 18 residues in the CDR3. CDR1 is DFQATT, CDR2 SNEGSKA, per germline (reference sequence). The CDR3 is CSARPRSTGQSGANVLTF.

The chain carries TRBV20-1 and TRBJ2-1; the TCRdb D gene call, TRBD2, has no DNA to confirm it. CDR3 length: 15 amino acids. Germline-derived CDR1 and CDR2 are DFQATT and SNEGSKA (reference sequence). The CDR3 region is CSAQSGESSYNEQFF.

CDR3 in amino acids: CASSLGPGENIQYF. This chain links TRBV7-9 with TRBJ2-4; the D call of TRBD1 rests on TCRdb alone, since no DNA is present to check it. The germline V gene encodes CDR1 SEHNR and CDR2 FQNEAQ (reference sequence). The CDR3 length is 14 residues.

J is TRBJ1-1 and V is TRBV6-1; TCRdb proposes TRBD1, but this gene call is untestable without DNA. The CDR3 spans 14 residues. From germline, CDR1 is MNHNS and CDR2 SASEGT. CDR3 region: CASTTPAGATEAFF.

The chain carries TRBV6-2 or TRBV6-3 and TRBJ2-2. This CDR3 spans 16 amino acids. CDR1 and CDR2 (germline): MNHEY, SVGEGT. This CDR3 is CASSASSSTGPGELFF.

This sequence joins TRBV7-9 and TRBJ1-1; absent DNA, TCRdb's TRBD1 call cannot be checked. This CDR3 has 15 amino acids. The germline gives CDR1 SEHNR, CDR2 FQNEAQ (reference sequence). The chain's CDR3 is CASSWGLGETTEAFF.

The J gene is TRBJ1-1, the V gene TRBV13; TCRdb's D gene call, TRBD1, goes unchecked for lack of DNA. This CDR3 has 15 amino acids. CDR1 is PRHDT, CDR2 FYEKMQ, per germline (reference sequence). CDR3 in amino acids: CASSFVRTGNTEAFF.

The J gene is TRBJ2-1, the V gene TRBV7-9. Germline values: CDR1 SEHNR, CDR2 FQNEAQ (reference sequence). The CDR3 runs 12 residues. The CDR3 reads CASSLAANEQFF.

This sequence joins TRBV29-1 and TRBJ2-2. Per the germline V gene, CDR1 is SQVTM and CDR2 is ANQGSEA. The CDR3 runs 13 residues. This CDR3 reads CSSVRMDTGELFF.

The rearrangement links TRBV20-1 to TRBJ2-2; TCRdb gives TRBD2 as the D gene, but with no DNA this cannot be confirmed. The CDR3 consists of 17 residues. CDR1 and CDR2 (germline): DFQATT, SNEGSKA (reference sequence). The CDR3 reads CSASDERESWNTGELFF.

This chain connects TRBV12-3 or TRBV12-4 to TRBJ2-7; TCRdb names TRBD1, which stays unverified in the absence of DNA. This CDR3 contains 14 residues. The CDR3: CASSPGVVRYEQYF.

V and J are TRBV3-1 and TRBJ2-3; the D call of TRBD1 rests on TCRdb alone, since no DNA is present to check it. Germline values: CDR1 LGHDT, CDR2 YNNKEL (reference sequence). The CDR3 spans 18 residues. The chain's CDR3 is CASSPGRGRSQHADTQYF.

This chain uses TRBV4-3 with TRBJ1-1; TCRdb picks TRBD1, but there is no DNA to check that call. CDR1 LGHNA and CDR2 YSLEER come from the germline V gene. This CDR3 contains 19 residues. CDR3 residues: CASSRSLFGTPGQNTEAFF.

The chain couples TRBV11-2 to TRBJ1-1. The CDR3 consists of 13 residues. Germline assignment: CDR1 SGHAT and CDR2 FQNNGV. CDR3: CASTPPAYTEAFF.

V gene TRBV20-1 combines with J gene TRBJ2-7; TCRdb returns TRBD1, unconfirmable since there is no DNA. The germline gives CDR1 DFQATT, CDR2 SNEGSKA (reference sequence). This CDR3 comprises 15 residues. CDR3 sequence: CSAGPEGVSSYEQYF.

The rearrangement links TRBV29-1 to TRBJ2-1. The CDR3 is made up of 16 amino acids. CDR1 SQVTM and CDR2 ANQGSEA come from the germline V gene. CDR3 in amino acids: CSVEDQERGSYNEQFF.

V and J are TRBV11-2 and TRBJ2-2; TCRdb proposes TRBD1, but this gene call is untestable without DNA. Per the germline V gene, CDR1 is SGHAT and CDR2 is FQNNGV. CDR3 size: 17 residues. CDR3: CASSFGSGYLSTGELFF.